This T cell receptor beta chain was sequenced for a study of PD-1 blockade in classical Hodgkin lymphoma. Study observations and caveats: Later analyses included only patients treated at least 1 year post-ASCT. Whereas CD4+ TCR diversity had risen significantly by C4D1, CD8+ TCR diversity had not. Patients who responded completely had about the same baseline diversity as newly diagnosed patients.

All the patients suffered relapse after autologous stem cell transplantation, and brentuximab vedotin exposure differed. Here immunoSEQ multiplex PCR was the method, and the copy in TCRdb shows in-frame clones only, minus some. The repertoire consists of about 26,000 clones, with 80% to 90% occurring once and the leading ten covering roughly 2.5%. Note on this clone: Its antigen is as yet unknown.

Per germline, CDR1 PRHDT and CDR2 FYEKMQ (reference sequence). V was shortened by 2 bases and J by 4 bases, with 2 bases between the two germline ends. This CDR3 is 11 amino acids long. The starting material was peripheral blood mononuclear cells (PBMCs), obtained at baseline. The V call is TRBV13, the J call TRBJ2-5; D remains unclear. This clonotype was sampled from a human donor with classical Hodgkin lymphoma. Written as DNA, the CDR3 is TGTGCCAGCAGCTTAACAGAGACCCAGTACTTC. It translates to CASSLTETQYF.